This entry concerns a single T cell receptor (beta chain). Its antigen is unknown. Base qualities are missing; no much larger clone stands one base away. Libraries were made using the immunoSEQ multiplex PCR assay. Entries here come from immuneACCESS through TCRdb and include only in-frame sequences with V and J called. Some clones fail to appear in such tables; in the studies checked, an unresolved V gene covers under half of the shortfall, and the cause of the remainder is unknown. The sample contains around 150,000 clones, roughly nine tenths of them found a single time. The ten top clones hold 4.9% of the sample. Its CDR3 holds 15 amino acids, cysteine through phenylalanine. Only the CDR3 portion is preserved as DNA: 45 bases, with reading frame beginning at the first base. The source of the sample is a study of control samples from healthy donors and cancer patients (TCRdb year 2020).

This clonotype originated in a man aged 25-40 years in good health. The sequenced sample consisted of blood. Recombination linked TRBV21-1 to TRBJ2-7; the DNA was not used to check the table's D call, TRBD1. TRBV21-1 is given as a pseudogene. The sequenced DNA: TGTGCCAGCAGCAAAGAGCAGGGGAGCTCCTACGAGCAGTACTTC. Translated, it reads CASSKEQGSSYEQYF.